This T cell receptor beta chain was obtained from a study of early T cells in non-severe SARS-CoV-2 infection. Via MiXCR, TCRdb re-called the 5' RACE reads, giving one row per CDR3 protein. The data show 60,000 to 75,000 distinct CDR3 sequences, 9% to 15% seen once. The sample holds a few counts of this clonotype. The sequenced material came from whole blood. This TCR came from an adult who was a healthcare worker with PCR-confirmed SARS-CoV-2 infection or an uninfected control (not recorded which).

The CDR3 sequence is CATSRNGANTGELFF. In DNA, the CDR3 is TGTGCCACCAGTCGGAACGGAGCAAACACCGGGGAGCTGTTTTTT. The chain recombines TRBV24-1 with TRBJ2-2; D gene uncertain. Trimming cost V 6 bases and J 2 bases, with 12 bases left between them. The CDR3 runs 15 residues. The germline V gene encodes CDR1 KGHDR and CDR2 SFDVKD.